These 16 T cell receptor beta chains were all obtained from the same sample, sequenced in a study of identical twins. MiXCR, run by TCRdb on the 5' RACE reads, gives a single entry per CDR3 protein. The data hold about 470,000 distinct CDR3 sequences, with about 24% observed a single time. This sample was also put to use in a study of T cells expressing NK-cell markers.

The material sequenced was CD4+ T cells sorted from blood. These receptors were taken from a woman aged 18-29 years in good health.

The V call is TRBV6-5, the J call TRBJ2-7; a possible D gene is TRBD2 (6 bases). The CDR3 spans 12 residues. Germline V gene sequence: CDR1 MNHEY, CDR2 SVGAGI. Trimming left V 8 bases short and J 6 bases short, with 14 bases between. The CDR3 reads CASRWGDGEQYF. CDR3 nucleotide sequence: TGTGCCAGCCGATGGGGGGACGGCGAGCAGTACTTC.

This chain uses TRBV20-1 with TRBJ2-1; 9 bases are a match to TRBD2. Germline CDR1 and CDR2: DFQATT and SNEGSKA (reference sequence). V was pared by 5 bases and J by 9 bases, with 11 bases of the junction left unmatched. The CDR3 is made up of 14 amino acids. In DNA form, the CDR3 reads TGCAGTGCTGGCAAGGCGAGCGGGAGGTCTGAGCAGTTCTTC. This encodes CSAGKASGRSEQFF.

The chain employs TRBV12-3 or TRBV12-4 and TRBJ1-2; the D is unclear. V was cut by 3 bases and J by 6 bases, with 11 bases left in between. This CDR3 comprises 13 residues. CDR3 protein: CASSFMNEDGYTF. The CDR3 DNA reads as TGTGCCAGCAGTTTTATGAACGAGGATGGCTACACCTTC.

J is TRBJ2-5 and V is TRBV5-1; D could derive from TRBD1 or TRBD2 (5 bases each). This CDR3 has 14 residues. Looked up from germline, CDR1 is SGHRS and CDR2 is YFSETQ. V shed 4 bases and J shed 0 bases, with 10 bases lying between them. CDR3 bases: TGCGCCAGCAGCGGGGACGGGTACCAAGAGACCCAGTACTTC. Translated, it gives CASSGDGYQETQYF.

The V and J genes are TRBV5-4 and TRBJ1-6; D is unresolved. This CDR3 contains 13 residues. V gave up 4 bases and J gave up 9 bases, with 11 bases separating them. The germline V gene has CDR1 SGHNT and CDR2 YYREEE (reference sequence). CDR3 amino acids: CASSRTVGSPLHF. The CDR3 DNA is TGTGCCAGCAGCCGGACCGTTGGTTCACCCCTCCACTTT.

V is TRBV3-1 and J is TRBJ1-2, with TRBD1 matching 7 bases. Germline V CDR1 and CDR2: LGHDT, YNNKEL (reference sequence). This CDR3 is built from 13 residues. The V gene end was trimmed by 4 bases and the J gene end by 8 bases; junction bases not matched to a gene: 7. The CDR3 bases are TGTGCCAGCAGCCTTCCTAACAGGGGCGGCTACACCTTC. It translates to CASSLPNRGGYTF. Supplemented by reference TRBV3-1 and TRBJ1-2, the full variable domain reads DTAVSQTPKYLVTQMGNDKSIKCEQNLGHDTMYWYKQDSKKFLKIMFSYNNKELIINETVPNRFSPKSPDKAHLNLHINSLELGDSAVYFCASSLPNRGGYTFGSGTRLTVV.

The rearrangement links TRBV10-3 to TRBJ1-1; no clear D gene. The germline gives CDR1 ENHRY, CDR2 SYGVKD. The V end lost 4 bases, the J end lost 1 base, and 10 bases lay between the germline ends. The CDR3 extends over 14 amino acids. The CDR3 DNA reads TGTGCCATCAGTGCCGGAGGCTCGAACACTGAAGCTTTCTTT. This translates into CAISAGGSNTEAFF.

V and J are TRBV5-1 and TRBJ2-1; D is undetermined. The germline V gene encodes CDR1 SGHRS and CDR2 YFSETQ. The V gene lost 7 bases and the J gene lost 10 bases, with 15 bases spanning the gap. The CDR3 is 12 residues long. The CDR3 DNA reads TGCGCCAGCGCGAACGTGGTCGGGGAGCAGTTCTTC. The encoded protein is CASANVVGEQFF.

This clonotype was seen a handful of times. The chain combines TRBV12-3 or TRBV12-4 with TRBJ1-2; possibly TRBD1 for D (5 bases). The ends were cut back, 4 bases at V and 4 bases at J, with 10 bases in the middle. The CDR3 runs 13 residues. CDR3 residues: CASSYQGSYGYTF. Written as DNA, the CDR3 is TGTGCCAGCAGTTACCAGGGCAGCTATGGCTACACCTTC.

This clonotype has only a few counts. V and J are TRBV6-4 and TRBJ2-3; D uncertain. V lost 4 bases, J lost 2 bases, and 7 bases lay in between. The germline CDR1 and CDR2 sequences are MRHNA and SNTAGT. The CDR3 loop spans 13 amino acids. The CDR3, as DNA: TGTGCCAGCAGTGCGACGAACACAGATACGCAGTATTTT. Its protein is CASSATNTDTQYF.

The CDR3 sequence is CSANGQHSYNEQFF. The DNA for the CDR3 is TGCAGTGCGAACGGACAGCACTCCTACAATGAGCAGTTCTTC. The chain couples TRBV20-1 to TRBJ2-1; D possibly corresponds to TRBD1 (6 bases). Trimming took 6 bases from V and 0 from J, leaving 12 bases between them. Germline values: CDR1 DFQATT, CDR2 SNEGSKA (reference sequence). CDR3 length: 14 residues.

The chain employs TRBV5-1 and TRBJ1-5; 9 positions agree with TRBD1. The junction had 13 bases not matched to a gene; V was cut back by 4 bases and J by 2 bases. From germline, CDR1 is SGHRS and CDR2 YFSETQ. CDR3 size: 18 residues. Written as DNA, the CDR3 is TGCGCCAGCAGCCCCCCGGGACAGGGAGTACCTGGCAATCAGCCCCAGCATTTT. Translating gives CASSPPGQGVPGNQPQHF.

This clonotype was seen just once. This sequence joins TRBV4-3 and TRBJ2-1; no clear D gene. The germline V gene has CDR1 LGHNA and CDR2 YSLEER. The CDR3 runs to 13 residues. Trimming removed 0 bases from V and 10 bases from J, with 10 bases in between. The CDR3 protein is CASSQETSVEQFF. CDR3 bases: TGCGCCAGCAGCCAAGAAACAAGCGTAGAGCAGTTCTTC.

This clonotype was picked up a small number of times. Its ends do not fully match the called genes, so a read error is possible. V is TRBV7-7 and J is TRBJ2-3; D call uncertain. Germline V gives CDR1 SSHAT, CDR2 FNYEAQ (reference sequence). There are 18 residues in the CDR3. Here the CDR3 reads CASSLGLWADSSTDTQYF. DNA of the CDR3: TGTGCTAGCAGCTTGGGCCTCTGGGCAGACTCAAGCACAGATACGCAGTATTTT. Complete variable domain (other parts from reference TRBV7-7 and TRBJ2-3): GAGVSQSPRYKVTKRGQDVTLRCDPISSHATLYWYQQALGQGPEFLTYFNYEAQPDKSGLPSDRFSAERPEGSISTLTIQRTEQRDSAMYRCASSLGLWADSSTDTQYFGPGTRLTVL.

The chain has TRBV5-4 and TRBJ2-1, with no clear D. Germline V gene sequence: CDR1 SGHNT, CDR2 YYREEE (reference sequence). The CDR3 totals 13 residues. Trimming left V 4 bases short and J 8 bases short, with 13 bases between. The CDR3 nucleotides are TGTGCCAGCAGCCCCGGGCTCCTCCATGAGCAGTTCTTC. It yields the protein CASSPGLLHEQFF. The full variable domain, its missing parts supplied by reference TRBV5-4 and TRBJ2-1, is ETGVTQSPTHLIKTRGQQVTLRCSSQSGHNTVSWYQQALGQGPQFIFQYYREEENGRGNFPPRFSGLQFPNYSSELNVNALELDDSALYLCASSPGLLHEQFFGPGTRLTVL.

The chain employs TRBV20-1 and TRBJ2-2, with a tentative D call TRBD2 (5 bases). The CDR3 is 14 residues long. The germline CDR1 and CDR2 sequences are DFQATT and SNEGSKA (reference sequence). V gave up 2 bases and J gave up 1 base, with 8 bases separating them. This chain's CDR3 is CSARRGVNTGELFF. Written as DNA, the CDR3 is TGCAGTGCTAGACGGGGAGTGAACACCGGGGAGCTGTTTTTT.